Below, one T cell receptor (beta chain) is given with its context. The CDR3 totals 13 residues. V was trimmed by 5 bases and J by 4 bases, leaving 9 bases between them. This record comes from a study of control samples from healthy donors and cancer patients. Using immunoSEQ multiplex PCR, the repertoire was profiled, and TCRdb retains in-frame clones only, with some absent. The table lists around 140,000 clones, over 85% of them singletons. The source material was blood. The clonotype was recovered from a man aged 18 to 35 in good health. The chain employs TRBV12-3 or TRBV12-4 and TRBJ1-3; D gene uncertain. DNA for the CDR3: TGTGCCAGCAGTCCCACGGCGGGAAACACCATATATTTT. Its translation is CASSPTAGNTIYF.